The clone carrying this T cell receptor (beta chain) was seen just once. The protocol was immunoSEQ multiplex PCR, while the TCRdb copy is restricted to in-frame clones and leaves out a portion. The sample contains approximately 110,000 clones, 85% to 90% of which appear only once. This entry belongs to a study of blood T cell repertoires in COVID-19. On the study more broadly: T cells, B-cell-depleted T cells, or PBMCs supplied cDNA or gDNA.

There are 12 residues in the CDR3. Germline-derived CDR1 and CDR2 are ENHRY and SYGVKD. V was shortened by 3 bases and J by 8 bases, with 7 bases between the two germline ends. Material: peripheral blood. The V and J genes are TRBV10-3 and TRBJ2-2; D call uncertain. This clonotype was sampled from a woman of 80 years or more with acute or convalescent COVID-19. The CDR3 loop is CAISDEVGELFF. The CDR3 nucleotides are TGTGCCATCAGTGACGAGGTGGGGGAGCTGTTTTTT.